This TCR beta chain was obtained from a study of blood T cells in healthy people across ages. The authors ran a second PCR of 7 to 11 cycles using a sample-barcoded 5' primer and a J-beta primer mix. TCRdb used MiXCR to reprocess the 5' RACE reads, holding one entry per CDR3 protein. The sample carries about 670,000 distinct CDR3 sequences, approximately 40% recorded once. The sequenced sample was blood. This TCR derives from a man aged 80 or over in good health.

The CDR3 nucleotides are TGCAGTGCTATTGGGCAGCCACAGGGGGAGACCCAGTACTTC. This encodes CSAIGQPQGETQYF. This rearrangement joins TRBV20-1 to TRBJ2-5; 7 nucleotides line up with TRBD1. CDR3 length equals 14 residues. Per germline, CDR1 DFQATT and CDR2 SNEGSKA (reference sequence). Losses at the gene ends were 4 bases for V and 5 bases for J; bases not matched to a gene: 10.